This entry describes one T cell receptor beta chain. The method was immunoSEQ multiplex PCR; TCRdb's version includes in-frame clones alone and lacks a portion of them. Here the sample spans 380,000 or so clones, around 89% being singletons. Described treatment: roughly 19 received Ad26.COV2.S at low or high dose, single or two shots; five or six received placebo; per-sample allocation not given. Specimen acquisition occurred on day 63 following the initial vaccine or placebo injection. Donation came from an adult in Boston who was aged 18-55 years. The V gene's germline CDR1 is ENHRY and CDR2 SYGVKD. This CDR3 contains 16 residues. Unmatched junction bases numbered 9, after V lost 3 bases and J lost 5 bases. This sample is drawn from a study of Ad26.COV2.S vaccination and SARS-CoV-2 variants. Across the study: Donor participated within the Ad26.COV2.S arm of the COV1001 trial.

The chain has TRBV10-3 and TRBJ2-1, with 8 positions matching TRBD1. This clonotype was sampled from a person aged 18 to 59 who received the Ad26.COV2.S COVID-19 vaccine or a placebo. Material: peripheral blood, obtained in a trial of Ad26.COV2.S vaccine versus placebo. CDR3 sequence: CAISDLDRESDNEQFF. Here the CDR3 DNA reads TGTGCCATCAGTGACCTGGACAGGGAAAGTGACAATGAGCAGTTCTTC.